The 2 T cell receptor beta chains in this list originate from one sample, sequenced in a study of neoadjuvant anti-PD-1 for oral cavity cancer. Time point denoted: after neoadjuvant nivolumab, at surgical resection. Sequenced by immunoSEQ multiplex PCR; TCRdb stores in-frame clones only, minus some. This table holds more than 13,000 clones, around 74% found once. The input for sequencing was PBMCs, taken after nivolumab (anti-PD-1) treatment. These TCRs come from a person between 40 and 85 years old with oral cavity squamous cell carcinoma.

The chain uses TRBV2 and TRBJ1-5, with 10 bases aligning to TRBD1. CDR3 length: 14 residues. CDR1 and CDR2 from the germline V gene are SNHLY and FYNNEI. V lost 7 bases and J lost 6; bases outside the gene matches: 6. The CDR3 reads CASTSGQGGQPQHF. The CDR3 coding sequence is TGTGCCAGCACCTCCGGACAGGGGGGTCAGCCCCAGCATTTT.

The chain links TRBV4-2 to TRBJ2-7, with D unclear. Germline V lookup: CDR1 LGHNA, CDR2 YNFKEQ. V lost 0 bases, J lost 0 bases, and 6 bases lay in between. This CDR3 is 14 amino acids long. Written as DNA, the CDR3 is TGTGCCAGCAGCCAAGAGGGGAACTCCTACGAGCAGTACTTC. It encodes CASSQEGNSYEQYF.